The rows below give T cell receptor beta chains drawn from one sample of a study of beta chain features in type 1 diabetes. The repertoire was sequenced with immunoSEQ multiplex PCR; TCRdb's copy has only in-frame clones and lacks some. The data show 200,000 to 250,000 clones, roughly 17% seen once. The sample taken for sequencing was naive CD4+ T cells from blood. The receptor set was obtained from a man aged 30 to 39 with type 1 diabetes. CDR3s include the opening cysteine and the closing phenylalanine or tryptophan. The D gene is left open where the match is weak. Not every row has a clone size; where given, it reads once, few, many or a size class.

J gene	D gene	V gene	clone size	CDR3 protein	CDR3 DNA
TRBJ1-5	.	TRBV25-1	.	CASSDRVNQPQHF	TGTGCCAGCAGTGACAGGGTGAATCAGCCCCAGCATTTT
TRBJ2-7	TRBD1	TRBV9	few	CASSARDSLYEQYF	TGTGCCAGCAGCGCCCGGGACAGTCTCTACGAGCAGTACTTC
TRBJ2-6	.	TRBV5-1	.	CASSSFPSGANVLTF	TGCGCCAGCAGCTCCTTTCCCTCTGGGGCCAACGTCCTGACTTTC
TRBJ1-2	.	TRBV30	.	CAWSRAEGYTF	TGTGCCTGGAGTCGGGCGGAGGGCTACACCTTC
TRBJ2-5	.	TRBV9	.	CASSRSLQETQYF	TGTGCCAGCAGCCGTTCCTTACAAGAGACCCAGTACTTC
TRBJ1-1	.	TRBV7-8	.	CASSVDSPDTEAFF	TGTGCCAGCAGCGTAGACAGTCCAGACACTGAAGCTTTCTTT
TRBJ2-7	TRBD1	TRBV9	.	CASSARDRGSYEQYF	TGTGCCAGCAGCGCCCGGGACAGAGGCTCCTACGAGCAGTACTTC
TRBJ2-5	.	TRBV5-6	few	CASSFGGGLETQYF	TGTGCCAGCAGCTTTGGAGGAGGGCTGGAGACCCAGTACTTC
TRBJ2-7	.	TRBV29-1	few	CSVDKGSIGYEQYF	TGCAGCGTTGATAAGGGCTCTATAGGCTACGAGCAGTACTTC
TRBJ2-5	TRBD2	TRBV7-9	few	CASSLRTSSQETQYF	TGTGCCAGCAGCCTCCGGACTAGCAGCCAAGAGACCCAGTACTTC
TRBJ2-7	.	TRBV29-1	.	CSVGSNLYEQYF	TGCAGCGTCGGTTCGAACCTCTACGAGCAGTACTTC
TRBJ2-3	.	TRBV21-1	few	CASSKESGRSTDTQYF	TGTGCCAGCAGCAAAGAGAGCGGAAGGAGCACAGATACGCAGTATTTT
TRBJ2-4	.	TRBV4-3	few	CASSQDWGQGLDKNIQYF	TGCGCCAGCAGCCAAGATTGGGGCCAGGGACTGGACAAAAACATTCAGTACTTC
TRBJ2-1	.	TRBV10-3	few	CAISELEVGGREQFF	TGTGCCATCAGTGAACTAGAGGTGGGTGGTCGCGAGCAGTTCTTC
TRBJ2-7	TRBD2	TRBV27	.	CASSPSSGLLYEQYF	TGTGCCAGCAGTCCCTCTAGCGGATTACTCTACGAGCAGTACTTC
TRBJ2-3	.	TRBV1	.	CTSSQDSSAWRESTDTQYF	TGCACCAGCAGCCAAGATAGCTCCGCATGGCGGGAGAGCACAGATACGCAGTATTTT
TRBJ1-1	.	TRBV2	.	CASSDRRNTEAFF	TGTGCCAGCAGTGATCGAAGGAACACTGAAGCTTTCTTT
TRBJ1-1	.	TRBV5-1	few	CASSSRNTEAFF	TGCGCCAGCAGCAGTAGGAACACTGAAGCTTTCTTT
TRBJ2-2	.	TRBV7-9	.	CASSFAGTLNTGELFF	TGTGCCAGCAGCTTCGCCGGGACCCTGAACACCGGGGAGCTGTTTTTT
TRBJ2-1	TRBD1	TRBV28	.	CASIRTGNYNEQFF	TGTGCCAGCATAAGGACAGGGAACTACAATGAGCAGTTCTTC
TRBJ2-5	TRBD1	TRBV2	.	CASRENDRDQETQYF	TGTGCCAGCAGAGAGAATGACAGGGACCAAGAGACCCAGTACTTC
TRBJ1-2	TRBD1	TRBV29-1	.	CSVRTGANYGYTF	TGCAGCGTTCGGACAGGAGCTAACTATGGCTACACCTTC
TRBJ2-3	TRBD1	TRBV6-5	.	CAIRGTGFTDTQYF	TGTGCCATCAGGGGGACAGGGTTCACAGATACGCAGTATTTT
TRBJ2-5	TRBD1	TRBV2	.	CASRDRATQETQYF	TGTGCCAGTAGAGACAGGGCTACTCAAGAGACCCAGTACTTC
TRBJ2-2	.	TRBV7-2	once	CASSLVAGVAGELFF	TGTGCCAGCAGCTTAGTCGCAGGGGTTGCCGGGGAGCTGTTTTTT
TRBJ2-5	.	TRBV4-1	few	CASSQDSVGETQYF	TGCGCCAGCAGCCAAGATTCTGTAGGAGAGACCCAGTACTTC
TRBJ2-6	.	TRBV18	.	CASSPGISGANVLTF	TGTGCCAGCTCTCCCGGAATCTCTGGGGCCAACGTCCTGACTTTC
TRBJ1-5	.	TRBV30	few	CAWSEQAYSNQPQHF	TGTGCCTGGAGCGAGCAGGCATATAGCAATCAGCCCCAGCATTTT
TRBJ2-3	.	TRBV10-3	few	CAINRAGTDTQYF	TGTGCCATCAATAGGGCGGGCACAGATACGCAGTATTTT
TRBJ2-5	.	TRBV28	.	CASRASQETQYF	TGTGCCAGCCGGGCGTCCCAAGAGACCCAGTACTTC
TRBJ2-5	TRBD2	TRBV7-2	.	CASRPTGRGAQYF	TGTGCCAGCAGGCCGACTGGCCGGGGGGCCCAGTACTTC
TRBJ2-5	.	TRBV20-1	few	CSAREETQYF	TGCAGTGCTAGGGAAGAGACCCAGTACTTC
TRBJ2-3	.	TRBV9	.	CASSVGGLSTDTQYF	TGTGCCAGCAGCGTAGGAGGACTTAGCACAGATACGCAGTATTTT
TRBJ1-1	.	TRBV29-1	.	CSVEAYQDTEAFF	TGCAGCGTTGAAGCCTATCAAGACACTGAAGCTTTCTTT
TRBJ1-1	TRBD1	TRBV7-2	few	CASSTTGQGIEAFF	TGTGCCAGCAGCACAACGGGACAGGGCATTGAAGCTTTCTTT
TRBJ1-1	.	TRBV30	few	CAWSTGVVGTEAFF	TGTGCCTGGAGTACAGGAGTAGTCGGCACTGAAGCTTTCTTT
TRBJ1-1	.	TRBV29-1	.	CSVAGTLNTEAFF	TGCAGCGTTGCAGGGACCCTGAACACTGAAGCTTTCTTT
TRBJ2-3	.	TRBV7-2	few	CASSLVSGDGTQYF	TGTGCCAGCAGCTTAGTTTCTGGCGATGGGACGCAGTATTTT
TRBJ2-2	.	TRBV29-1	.	CSVDRLAHTGELFF	TGCAGCGTTGATAGGTTAGCTCACACCGGGGAGCTGTTTTTT
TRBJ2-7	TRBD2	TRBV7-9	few	CASSLIGGRYEQYF	TGTGCCAGCAGCTTAATAGGCGGGAGGTACGAGCAGTACTTC
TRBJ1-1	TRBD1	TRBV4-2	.	CASRQQGDTEAFF	TGTGCCAGCAGGCAACAGGGGGACACTGAAGCTTTCTTT
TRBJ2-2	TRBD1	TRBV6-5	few	CATGTANTGELFF	TGTGCCACCGGGACAGCGAACACCGGGGAGCTGTTTTTT
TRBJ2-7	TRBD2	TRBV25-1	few	CASSDATSGIDEQYF	TGTGCCAGCAGTGACGCGACTAGCGGGATCGACGAGCAGTACTTC
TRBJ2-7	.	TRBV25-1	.	CASSEYDSGYEQYF	TGTGCCAGCAGTGAATATGACTCCGGCTACGAGCAGTACTTC
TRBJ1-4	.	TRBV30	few	CASEGAPDEKLFF	TGTGCCTCCGAAGGGGCGCCCGATGAAAAACTGTTTTTT
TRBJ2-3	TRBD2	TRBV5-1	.	CASSLGLDTDTQYF	TGCGCCAGCAGCCTAGGACTAGATACAGATACGCAGTATTTT
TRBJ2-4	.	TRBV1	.	CTSSQDQGQTLAKNIQYF	TGCACCAGCAGCCAAGATCAAGGACAGACTTTAGCCAAAAACATTCAGTACTTC
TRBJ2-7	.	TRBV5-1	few	CASSPTPGSYEQYF	TGCGCCAGCAGCCCTACTCCGGGGTCCTACGAGCAGTACTTC
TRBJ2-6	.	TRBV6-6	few	CASSYPGANVLTF	TGTGCCAGCAGTTACCCGGGGGCCAACGTCCTGACTTTC
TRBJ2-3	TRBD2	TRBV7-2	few	CASSSSGATDTQYF	TGTGCCAGCAGCTCTAGCGGAGCCACAGATACGCAGTATTTT
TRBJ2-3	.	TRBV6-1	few	CASRLGSTDTQYF	TGTGCCAGCAGACTAGGCAGCACAGATACGCAGTATTTT
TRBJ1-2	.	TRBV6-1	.	CASMGNYGYTF	TGTGCCAGCATGGGAAACTATGGCTACACCTTC
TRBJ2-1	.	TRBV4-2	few	CASSLLENEQFF	TGTGCCAGCAGCCTGTTGGAGAATGAGCAGTTCTTC
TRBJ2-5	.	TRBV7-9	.	CASSPRQAQETQYF	TGTGCCAGCAGCCCCCGGCAGGCACAAGAGACCCAGTACTTC
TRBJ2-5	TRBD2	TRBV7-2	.	CASSLIAGEETQYF	TGTGCCAGCAGCTTGATAGCGGGAGAAGAGACCCAGTACTTC
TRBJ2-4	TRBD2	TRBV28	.	CASSSSGRKNIQYF	TGTGCCAGCAGTTCTAGCGGGAGAAAAAACATTCAGTACTTC
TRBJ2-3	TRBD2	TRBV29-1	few	CSVAASGSSTDTQYF	TGCAGCGTTGCGGCTAGCGGGAGTAGTACAGATACGCAGTATTTT
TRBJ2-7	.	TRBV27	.	CASSLSFARLYEQYF	TGTGCCAGCAGTTTATCATTCGCCAGGCTCTACGAGCAGTACTTC
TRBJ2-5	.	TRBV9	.	CASSVGQQETQYF	TGTGCCAGCAGCGTAGGTCAGCAAGAGACCCAGTACTTC